These T cell receptor beta chains were read from a single sample in a study of shared clonotypes between healthy human individuals. This table comes from immunoSEQ multiplex PCR, and its TCRdb copy is limited to in-frame clones, with some not included. The table lists over 750,000 clones, about 97% of them singletons. Sequenced input: naive CD8+ T cells sorted from blood. The receptors were gathered from a man aged 30 to 39 in good health. CDR3s include the opening cysteine and the closing phenylalanine or tryptophan. The order of the fields is J gene, V gene, clone size, D gene, CDR3 DNA, CDR3 protein. D genes are given only for firm matches. Some rows mark clone size as missing; the rest say once, few, many or name a class of expanded clone.

>TRBJ2-1|TRBV5-4|.|.
TGTGCCAGCAGCTTATATGGCTCCTACAATGAGCAGTTCTTC
CASSLYGSYNEQFF
>TRBJ2-7|TRBV27|.|TRBD2
TGTGCCAGCAGTCCGGGACTAGCGGGACGCTTCGAGTACTTC
CASSPGLAGRFEYF
>TRBJ2-5|TRBV5-6|.|.
TGTGCCAGCAGCCGACAGGGTCTAGCGGTAGGCCAAGAGACCCAGTACTTC
CASSRQGLAVGQETQYF
>TRBJ2-7|TRBV7-6|.|.
TGTGCCAGCAGCTTAGACCACACAAGCTCCTACGAGCAGTACTTC
CASSLDHTSSYEQYF
>TRBJ2-1|TRBV6-4|.|TRBD2
TGTGCCAGCAGTGACAGCCTAGCGGGAGGCTATGAGCAGTTCTTC
CASSDSLAGGYEQFF
>TRBJ2-2|TRBV7-9|.|.
TGTGCCAGCAGCACTGTGGGGACCGGGGAGCTGTTTTTT
CASSTVGTGELFF
>TRBJ1-5|TRBV27|.|TRBD1
TGTGCCAGCAGTTTTCTTAGGACAGGGCACCTATTTAGCAATCAGCCCCAGCATTTT
CASSFLRTGHLFSNQPQHF
>TRBJ1-1|TRBV6-5|once|.
TGTGCCAGCAGTTATTCGGGGGGGAACACTGAAGCTTTCTTT
CASSYSGGNTEAFF
>TRBJ2-7|TRBV6-5|.|TRBD1
TGTGCCAGCAGTTTGAATACAGGGGGCGCGACCTACGAGCAGTACTTC
CASSLNTGGATYEQYF
>TRBJ2-2|TRBV29-1|.|.
TGCAGCGTTGAAGGGGCCGGCGGGGAGCTGTTTTTT
CSVEGAGGELFF
>TRBJ2-2|TRBV11-2|.|TRBD2
TGTGCCAGCAGCTTAGGGACTAGCGGGAAGCGAATAGGCACCGGGGAGCTATTTTTT
CASSLGTSGKRIGTGELFF
>TRBJ2-7|TRBV7-6|.|TRBD1
TGTGCCAGCAGCCCGAGACGGGACAGGTTTTCCTACGAGCAGTACTTC
CASSPRRDRFSYEQYF
>TRBJ2-1|TRBV7-9|.|TRBD2
TGTGCCAGCAGCACCTGGACTAGCGGGAGGGCCATCCACAATGAGCAGTTCTTC
CASSTWTSGRAIHNEQFF
>TRBJ2-1|TRBV5-1|once|TRBD1
TGCGCCAGCAGCTTGGCCGGGGACAGGGGATTTTATGATGAGCAGTTCTTC
CASSLAGDRGFYDEQFF
>TRBJ2-5|TRBV15|.|TRBD2
TGTGCCACCAGCAGAGGTCCGAGTAGCGGGAGCAGGGAGACCCAGTACTTC
CATSRGPSSGSRETQYF
>TRBJ2-2|TRBV7-9|.|.
TGTGCCAGCAGCTTAGGGGGCACCGGGGAGCTGTTTTTT
CASSLGGTGELFF
>TRBJ2-1|TRBV15|.|TRBD2
TGTGCCACCAGCGGAGGGACTAGCGCGAGCAATGAGCAGTTCTTC
CATSGGTSASNEQFF
>TRBJ1-1|TRBV27|.|.
TGTGCCAGCAGTACCATGAACACTGAAGCTTTCTTT
CASSTMNTEAFF
>TRBJ2-5|TRBV9|.|.
TGTGCCAGCAGCTCCTCGGGAGGGACAGGTTCCCAAGAGACCCAGTACTTC
CASSSSGGTGSQETQYF
>TRBJ1-2|TRBV28|.|.
TGTGCCAGCAGTCCGAGGGGGATGAGTGGCTACACCTTC
CASSPRGMSGYTF